The T cell receptor (beta chain) under discussion was sequenced for a study of blood T cell repertoires in COVID-19. Study-wide background: In each case, the material was cDNA or gDNA derived from T cells, B-cell-depleted T cells, or PBMCs.

V shed 8 bases and J 4 bases; nucleotides not matched to a gene: 8. CDR1 is LGHNT, CDR2 FRNRAP, per germline. CDR3 size: 13 residues. Clones were read by immunoSEQ multiplex PCR, and TCRdb kept only the in-frame ones, dropping some. The sample lists under 300,000 clones, approximately 83% occurring once. Sequenced input: peripheral blood. The chain has TRBV12-5 and TRBJ2-7; the match to TRBD2 covers 7 bases. This sequence originates from a man aged 25 to 40 who had recovered from COVID-19. The CDR3 DNA reads TGTGCTAGTTCCATCTACGGGGGGTACGAGCAGTACTTC. Translated: CASSIYGGYEQYF.